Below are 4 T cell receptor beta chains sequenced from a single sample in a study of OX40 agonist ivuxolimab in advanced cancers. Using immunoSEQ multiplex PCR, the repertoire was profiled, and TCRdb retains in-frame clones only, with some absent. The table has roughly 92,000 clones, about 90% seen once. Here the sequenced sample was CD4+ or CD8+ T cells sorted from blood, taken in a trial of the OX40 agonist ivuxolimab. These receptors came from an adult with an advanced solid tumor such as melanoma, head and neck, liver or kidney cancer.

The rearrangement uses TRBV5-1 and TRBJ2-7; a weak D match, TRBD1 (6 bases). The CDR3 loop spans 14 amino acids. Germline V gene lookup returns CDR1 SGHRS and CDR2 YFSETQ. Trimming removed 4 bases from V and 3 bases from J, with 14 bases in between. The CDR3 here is CASSPETGFYEQYF. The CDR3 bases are TGCGCCAGCAGCCCGGAGACAGGCTTCTACGAGCAGTACTTC.

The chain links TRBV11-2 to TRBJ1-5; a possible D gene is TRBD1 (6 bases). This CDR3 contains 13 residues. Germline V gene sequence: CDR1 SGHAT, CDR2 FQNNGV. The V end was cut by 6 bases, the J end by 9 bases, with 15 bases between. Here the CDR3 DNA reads TGTGCCAGCAGTTTTAACTTACAGGGGCCCCAGCATTTT. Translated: CASSFNLQGPQHF.

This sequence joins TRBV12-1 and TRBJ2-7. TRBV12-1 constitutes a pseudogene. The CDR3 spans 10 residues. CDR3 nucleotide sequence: TGTGCCAGCAGCGGGGGACGAGCGTACTTC. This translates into CASSGGRAYF.

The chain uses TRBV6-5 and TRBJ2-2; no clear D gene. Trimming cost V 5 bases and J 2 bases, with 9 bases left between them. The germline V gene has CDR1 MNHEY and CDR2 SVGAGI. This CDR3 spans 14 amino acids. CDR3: CASSAYVNTGELFF. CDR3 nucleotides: TGTGCCAGCAGTGCGTACGTTAACACCGGGGAGCTGTTTTTT.